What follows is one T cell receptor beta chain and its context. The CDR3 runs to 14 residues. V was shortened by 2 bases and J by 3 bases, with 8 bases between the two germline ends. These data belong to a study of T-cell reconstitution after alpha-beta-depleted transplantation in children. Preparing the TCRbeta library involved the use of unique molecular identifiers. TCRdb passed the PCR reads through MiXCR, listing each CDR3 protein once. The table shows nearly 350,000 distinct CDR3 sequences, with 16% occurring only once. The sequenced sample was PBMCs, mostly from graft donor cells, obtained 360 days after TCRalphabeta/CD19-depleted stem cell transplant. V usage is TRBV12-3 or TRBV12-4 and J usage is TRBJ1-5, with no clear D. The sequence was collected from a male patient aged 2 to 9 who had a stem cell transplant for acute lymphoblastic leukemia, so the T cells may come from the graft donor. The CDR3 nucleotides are TGTGCCAGCAGTTTATGGAGGGACAATCAGCCCCAGCATTTT. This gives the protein CASSLWRDNQPQHF.